This TCR beta chain was sequenced in a study of blood T cell repertoires in COVID-19 (dated by TCRdb to 2020 to 2021). The study in broad terms: Samples covering the acute and convalescent phases of COVID-19 were provided by collaborators in the United States, Italy and Spain. The prospective study material was composed of cDNA or gDNA derived from T cells, B-cell-depleted T cells, or PBMCs. The dataset comprised deeply sampled blood TCRbeta repertoires from subjects exposed to, actively infected with, or recovered from COVID-19. The repertoires were released in a freely available public database meant as a resource for research on the immune response to SARS-CoV-2. The samples were drawn from the first 160 participants of the ongoing ImmuneRACE study and from more than 1,000 subjects provided by 6 global collaborators. A de-identified subject ID, COVID-19 status, age in years and sex were almost always included in the sample metadata. Where available, HLA class I and class II types were obtained from metadata supplied by the sample provider rather than from assay-based typing. Results the study describes overall, beyond this receptor: How much clinical and demographic metadata was included differed by source and by participant, and the metadata was provided uncurated.

The immunoSEQ Assay, a bias-controlled multiplex PCR, was used to amplify TCRbeta CDR3 regions from genomic DNA. The authors' analysis ran thus. Within the assay, amplification of reference gene primers was used to estimate how many nucleated cells each sample contained. To quantify the absolute abundance of each unique TCRbeta CDR3 rearrangement, sequence reads were collapsed and filtered. For each sample, productive Simpson clonality was calculated as the square root of Simpson's diversity index over productive rearrangements. Here the immuneACCESS table is served through TCRdb, limited to in-frame sequences with V and J called. Missing clones are a known gap in these copies; in checked studies unresolved V genes cover under half, and the rest lacks a known reason. The DNA gave D and trimming, while V, J and clone size come from that table. Here the sample has roughly 80,000 clones; almost 85% occur a single time. 21% of the sample lies in the top ten.

The collaborating institutions used their own protocols to collect whole blood in K2EDTA tubes. For TCRbeta analysis, collaborators shipped samples as frozen whole blood, isolated PBMCs, or DNA extracted from either of those sample types. As for this clone: The antigen it binds to is not known. No much larger clonotype is one base removed from it; base qualities were not supplied.

CDR1 and CDR2 are drawn from the germline V gene (reference sequence): DFQATT, SNEGSKA. Clipping removes 3 bases from V and 7 bases from J, with 5 as the unmatched junction base count. The CDR3 goes from the cysteine to the phenylalanine over 13 residues. Here the CDR3 DNA is all that survives: 39 bases in frame from base 1. The receptor chain draws on TRBV20-1 and TRBJ2-3, with TRBD2 identical over 9 junction bases. The specimen was peripheral blood. The TCR sequence derives from a human donor in a cohort sampled during active COVID-19. The CDR3 in this case is CSASGGGAYTQYF. The nucleotide sequence is TGCAGTGCTAGTGGCGGGGGGGCTTATACGCAGTATTTT.